The T cell receptor beta chain under discussion was sequenced for a study of blood T cell repertoires in COVID-19. This CDR3 has 16 amino acids. Germline trimming cut 4 bases from V and 4 bases from J; bases unmatched to any gene: 12. Germline loops: CDR1 SEHNR, CDR2 FQNEAQ (reference sequence). Data came from immunoSEQ multiplex PCR; TCRdb stores just in-frame clones and leaves some out. The data contain 250,000 to 300,000 clones, just under 90% of them seen just once; the ten biggest clones take up around 10%. The chain carries TRBV7-9 and TRBJ1-2, with 7 bases that match TRBD1. This clonotype was sampled from a young woman with COVID-19, enrolled during active disease. Sequencing input: peripheral blood. CDR3 sequence: CASSSSNWDRLYGYTF. In nucleotides, the CDR3 is TGTGCCAGCAGCTCTTCTAATTGGGACAGACTCTATGGCTACACCTTC.